This T cell receptor (beta chain) was observed in a study of T cell responses to AZD1222 COVID-19 vaccine. Study-level information: Some second doses came at about 4 weeks and others at about 12 weeks; these were pooled. Study observations and caveats: The donor group comprised mostly white British people and more females; the analysis possibly underestimated clonal diversity.

Assay: immunoSEQ multiplex PCR; the TCRdb copy retains only in-frame clones and omits some. The repertoire includes 160,000 or so clones, approximately 91% of them detected once, and 5.5% sits in the top ten. Losses at the gene ends were 0 bases for V and 2 bases for J; bases not matched to a gene: 2. Germline assignment: CDR1 KGHSH and CDR2 LQKENI. This CDR3 has 16 residues. As concerns this clone: What it binds is not known.

The chain is built from TRBV18 and TRBJ2-7; the match to TRBD2 covers 12 bases. The clonotype was recovered from an adult in good health. The sample was peripheral blood, taken on day 0 of AZD1222 vaccination. The CDR3 coding sequence is TGTGCCAGCTCACCACCGGCTAGCGGGGGGGCCTACGAGCAGTACTTC. This gives the protein CASSPPASGGAYEQYF.